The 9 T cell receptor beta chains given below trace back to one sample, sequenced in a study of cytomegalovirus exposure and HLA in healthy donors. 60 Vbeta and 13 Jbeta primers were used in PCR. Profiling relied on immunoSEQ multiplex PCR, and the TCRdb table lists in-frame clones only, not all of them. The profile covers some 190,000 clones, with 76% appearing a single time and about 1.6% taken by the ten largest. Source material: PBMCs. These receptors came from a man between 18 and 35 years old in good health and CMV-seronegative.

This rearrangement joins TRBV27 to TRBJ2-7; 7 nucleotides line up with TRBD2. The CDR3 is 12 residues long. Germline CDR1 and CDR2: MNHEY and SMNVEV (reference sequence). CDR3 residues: CGSRGSPSEQYF. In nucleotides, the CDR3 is TGTGGTTCGCGCGGGAGTCCCTCCGAGCAGTACTTC.

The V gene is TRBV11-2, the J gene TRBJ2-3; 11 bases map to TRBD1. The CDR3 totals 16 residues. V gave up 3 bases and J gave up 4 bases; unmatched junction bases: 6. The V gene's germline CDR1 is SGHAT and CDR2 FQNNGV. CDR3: CASSLVRTGGSDTQYF. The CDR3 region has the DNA TGTGCCAGCAGCTTGGTTCGGACAGGGGGCTCAGATACGCAGTATTTT.

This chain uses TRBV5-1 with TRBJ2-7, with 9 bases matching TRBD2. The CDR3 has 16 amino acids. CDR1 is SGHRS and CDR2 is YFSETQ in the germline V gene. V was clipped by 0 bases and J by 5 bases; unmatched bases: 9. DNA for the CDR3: TGCGCCAGCAGCTTGGGCCTTCTAGCGGGGAGCGACGAGCAGTACTTC. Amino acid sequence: CASSLGLLAGSDEQYF.

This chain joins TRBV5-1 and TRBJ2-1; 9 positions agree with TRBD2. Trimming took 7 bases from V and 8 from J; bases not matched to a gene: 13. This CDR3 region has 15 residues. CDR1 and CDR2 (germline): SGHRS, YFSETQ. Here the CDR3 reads CASGLSRAGGDEQFF. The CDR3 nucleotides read TGCGCCAGCGGACTTTCTCGAGCGGGAGGCGATGAGCAGTTCTTC.

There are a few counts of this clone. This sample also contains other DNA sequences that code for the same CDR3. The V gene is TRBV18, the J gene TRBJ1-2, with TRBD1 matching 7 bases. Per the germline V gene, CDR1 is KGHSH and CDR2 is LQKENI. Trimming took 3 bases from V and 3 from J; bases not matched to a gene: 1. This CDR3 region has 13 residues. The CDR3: CASSPGQDYGYTF. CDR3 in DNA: TGTGCCAGCTCACCTGGACAGGACTATGGCTACACCTTC.

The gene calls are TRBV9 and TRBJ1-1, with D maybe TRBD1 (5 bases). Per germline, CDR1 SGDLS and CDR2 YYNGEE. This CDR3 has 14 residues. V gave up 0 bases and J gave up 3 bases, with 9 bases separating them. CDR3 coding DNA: TGTGCCAGCAGCGTAGATCCGGGGGACACTGAAGCTTTCTTT. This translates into CASSVDPGDTEAFF.

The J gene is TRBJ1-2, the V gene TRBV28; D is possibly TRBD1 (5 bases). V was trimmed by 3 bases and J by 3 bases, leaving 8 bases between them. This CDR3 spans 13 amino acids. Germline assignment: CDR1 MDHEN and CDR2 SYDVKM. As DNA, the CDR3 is TGTGCCAGCAGTTTGCAGGGTTACTATGGCTACACCTTC. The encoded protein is CASSLQGYYGYTF.

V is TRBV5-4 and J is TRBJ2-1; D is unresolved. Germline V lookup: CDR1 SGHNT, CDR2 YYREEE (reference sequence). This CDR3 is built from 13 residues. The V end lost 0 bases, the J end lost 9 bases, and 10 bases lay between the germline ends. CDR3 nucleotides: TGTGCCAGCAGCTTGGAATGGTCGGGTGAGCAGTTCTTC. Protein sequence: CASSLEWSGEQFF.

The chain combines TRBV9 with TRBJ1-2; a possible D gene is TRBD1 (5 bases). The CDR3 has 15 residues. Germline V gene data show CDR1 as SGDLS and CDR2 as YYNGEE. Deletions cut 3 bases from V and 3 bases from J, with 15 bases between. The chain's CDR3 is CASSGLTGWDYGYTF. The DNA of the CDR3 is TGTGCCAGCAGCGGACTTACAGGTTGGGACTATGGCTACACCTTC. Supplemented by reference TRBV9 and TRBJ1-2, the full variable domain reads DSGVTQTPKHLITATGQRVTLRCSPRSGDLSVYWYQQSLDQGLQFLIQYYNGEERAKGNILERFSAQQFPDLHSELNLSSLELGDSALYFCASSGLTGWDYGYTFGSGTRLTVV.